The rows below give T cell receptor beta chains drawn from one sample of a study of regulatory T cells in long-lasting Graves disease. MiXCR was run by TCRdb on the multiplex PCR reads, yielding one entry per CDR3 protein. The sample carries a few hundred thousand distinct CDR3 sequences, approximately 16% recorded once. The sample was also linked to a second study, of T cells in Graves' hyperthyroidism and ophthalmopathy.

The sequencing here drew on peripheral blood mononuclear cells (PBMCs), taken at new diagnosis, from a patient treated with antithyroid drugs. These receptors all stem from a man in his forties or fifties with Graves disease. Both conserved end residues are part of each CDR3. D genes are given only for firm matches. Expanded clones get a size class; other rows say once, few or many, or leave the size out.

D gene	V gene	J gene	clone size	CDR3 protein	CDR3 DNA
NA	TRBV6-1	TRBJ1-1	NA	CASSENSGMNTEAFF	TGTGCCAGCAGTGAAAATAGCGGAATGAACACTGAAGCTTTCTTT
TRBD1	TRBV7-9	TRBJ2-7	many	CASSLVWTGAYEQYF	TGTGCCAGCAGCTTGGTTTGGACAGGGGCCTACGAGCAGTACTTC
NA	TRBV5-1	TRBJ2-7	many	CASSPGRDNEQYF	TGCGCCAGCAGCCCGGGTAGAGATAACGAGCAGTACTTC
NA	TRBV24-1	TRBJ2-6	NA	CATSAGRLHSGANVLTF	TGTGCCACCAGTGCGGGACGCTTACACTCTGGGGCCAACGTCCTGACTTTC
NA	TRBV20-1	TRBJ1-1	many	CSVSRGVVGTEAFF	TGCAGTGTTTCACGAGGGGTCGTGGGCACTGAAGCTTTCTTT
NA	TRBV29-1	TRBJ2-1	few	CSVEAAGGPYNEQFF	TGCAGCGTTGAAGCGGCAGGGGGGCCCTACAATGAGCAGTTCTTC
NA	TRBV6-5	TRBJ2-3	many	CASSYRLGVDTQYF	TGTGCCAGCAGTTACCGACTAGGTGTAGATACGCAGTATTTT
TRBD1	TRBV10-3	TRBJ2-5	NA	CAISVHLGQGGETQYF	TGTGCCATCAGTGTACACTTGGGACAGGGCGGTGAGACCCAGTACTTC
NA	TRBV18	TRBJ2-1	many	CASSPGGRRLPSSYNEQFF	TGTGCCAGCTCACCGGGCGGACGGAGGTTACCGAGCTCCTACAATGAGCAGTTCTTC
TRBD1	TRBV7-9	TRBJ2-7	many	CASSHGPGQGRYEQYF	TGTGCCAGCAGCCACGGTCCGGGACAGGGCCGCTACGAGCAGTACTTC
TRBD1	TRBV10-3	TRBJ1-6	many	CAISEAWGRGQESPLHF	TGTGCCATCAGTGAAGCATGGGGCAGGGGGCAAGAGTCACCCCTCCACTTT
TRBD1	TRBV28	TRBJ2-7	many	CASRPPGQGTQQYF	TGTGCCAGCAGGCCCCCGGGACAGGGGACCCAGCAGTACTTC
NA	TRBV5-1	TRBJ1-1	many	CASSPGGLNSEAFF	TGCGCCAGCAGCCCCGGGGGGCTCAACTCAGAAGCTTTCTTT
TRBD1	TRBV4-3	TRBJ2-5	few	CASSQDFGQGMAQYF	TGCGCCAGCAGCCAAGATTTTGGACAGGGAATGGCCCAGTACTTC
NA	TRBV28	TRBJ1-6	many	CASIRAQTRNSPLHF	TGTGCCAGCATACGGGCCCAGACCCGCAATTCACCCCTCCACTTT
TRBD2	TRBV10-3	TRBJ2-7	NA	CAISERPPGLAGADYEQYF	TGTGCCATCAGTGAGCGCCCCCCCGGACTAGCGGGGGCGGACTACGAGCAGTACTTC
NA	TRBV2	TRBJ1-2	NA	CASSITGFGGYTF	TGTGCCAGCAGTATCACAGGGTTCGGGGGCTACACCTTC
NA	TRBV6-2/TRBV6-3	TRBJ2-6	many	CASSYSGSYSGANVLTF	TGTGCCAGCAGTTACTCCGGTAGTTACTCTGGGGCCAACGTCCTGACTTTC
NA	TRBV30	TRBJ2-7	many	CAWSVMFGGPYEQYF	TGTGCCTGGAGTGTTATGTTTGGGGGACCATACGAGCAGTACTTC
NA	TRBV28	TRBJ1-2	many	CASSLSFGQGAYGYTF	TGTGCCAGCAGTTTATCCTTCGGTCAGGGTGCCTATGGCTACACCTTC
NA	TRBV20-1	TRBJ2-2	NA	CSATKGRAAGELFF	TGCAGTGCTACCAAGGGCAGGGCGGCCGGGGAGCTGTTTTTT
NA	TRBV7-3	TRBJ2-7	NA	CASSLEAFGASFSYEQYF	TGTGCCAGCAGCTTAGAAGCTTTTGGAGCTAGTTTCTCCTACGAGCAGTACTTC
TRBD2	TRBV28	TRBJ2-2	many	CASSLPVESGGSGELFF	TGTGCCAGCAGTTTACCCGTAGAGAGCGGGGGTTCAGGGGAGCTGTTTTTT
NA	TRBV10-3	TRBJ2-1	many	CAIGGSGPYNEQFF	TGTGCCATCGGGGGGTCAGGCCCCTACAATGAGCAGTTCTTC
NA	TRBV3-1	TRBJ1-2	NA	CASSQDGLGNYGYTF	TGTGCCAGCAGCCAAGATGGGCTCGGAAACTATGGCTACACCTTC
TRBD2	TRBV7-2	TRBJ2-5	once	CASSLVASGARETQYF	TGTGCCAGCAGCTTAGTGGCTAGCGGCGCCCGAGAGACCCAGTACTTC
NA	TRBV6-5	TRBJ1-5	NA	CASSYSHGGNQPQHF	TGTGCCAGCAGTTACTCCCATGGGGGCAATCAGCCCCAGCATTTT
TRBD1	TRBV14	TRBJ2-7	many	CASSQDGTGRYEQYF	TGTGCCAGCAGCCAAGACGGGACAGGGCGCTACGAGCAGTACTTC
NA	TRBV6-2/TRBV6-3	TRBJ2-1	many	CASSPNNEQFF	TGTGCCAGCAGTCCCAACAATGAGCAGTTCTTC
NA	TRBV29-1	TRBJ1-2	many	CSVGHLGDYGYTF	TGCAGCGTTGGCCACCTCGGGGACTATGGCTACACCTTC
NA	TRBV2	TRBJ2-1	many	CASEGLVSEQFF	TGTGCCAGCGAAGGGCTAGTGAGTGAGCAGTTCTTC
NA	TRBV2	TRBJ2-7	many	CASSREWGSYEQYF	TGTGCCAGCAGTCGTGAGTGGGGCTCCTACGAGCAGTACTTC
NA	TRBV4-2	TRBJ2-2	few	CASSHNLPGELFF	TGTGCCAGCAGCCATAACCTCCCCGGGGAGCTGTTTTTT
NA	TRBV30	TRBJ2-5	many	CAGQHLNQETQYF	TGTGCCGGCCAACACCTTAACCAAGAGACCCAGTACTTC
NA	TRBV7-9	TRBJ2-1	few	CASSWERTANEQFF	TGTGCCAGCAGCTGGGAACGGACGGCAAATGAGCAGTTCTTC
NA	TRBV20-1	TRBJ1-3	many	CSATPTARSGNTIYF	TGCAGTGCTACCCCGACAGCACGCTCTGGAAACACCATATATTTT
NA	TRBV28	TRBJ1-5	many	CASSLRQEYYSNQPQHF	TGTGCCAGCAGTTTGCGCCAGGAATATTATAGCAATCAGCCCCAGCATTTT
TRBD1	TRBV5-1	TRBJ1-2	many	CASSTGQGGLTPYGYTF	TGCGCCAGCAGCACGGGACAGGGGGGCCTAACTCCCTATGGCTACACCTTC
TRBD2	TRBV3-1	TRBJ2-1	few	CASSQVIAGGLLYNEQFF	TGTGCCAGCAGCCAGGTGATAGCGGGGGGGCTTCTCTACAATGAGCAGTTCTTC
TRBD1	TRBV24-1	TRBJ1-5	NA	CATSESGTGSNQPQHF	TGTGCCACCAGCGAATCAGGGACAGGTAGCAATCAGCCCCAGCATTTT
NA	TRBV18	TRBJ1-1	many	CASSSGLQSTEAFF	TGTGCCAGCTCGTCAGGGTTACAGAGCACTGAAGCTTTCTTT
TRBD1	TRBV4-1	TRBJ2-1	few	CASSPGQGTNEQFF	TGCGCCAGCAGCCCGGGACAGGGGACCAATGAGCAGTTCTTC